This T cell receptor beta chain was captured in a study of cytomegalovirus exposure and HLA in healthy donors. With respect to this clone: Its antigen is currently unknown.

Germline V CDR1 and CDR2: LGHNT, FRNRAP. With V trimmed by 2 bases and J by 4 bases, 6 bases remained unmatched. This CDR3 is built from 15 residues. The PCR contained 60 Vbeta and 13 Jbeta primers. Clones were sequenced by immunoSEQ multiplex PCR, and TCRdb holds only the in-frame ones, with some missing. The sample records approximately 150,000 clones, about four fifths being singletons. Points from the study as a whole: Certain indistinguishable V segments, among them TRBV6-2 and TRBV6-3, were excluded. The study had only CMV serostatus as immune exposure information.

The chain uses TRBV12-5 and TRBJ2-5; 8 nucleotides agree with TRBD2. Sequenced sample: PBMCs. The sequence was obtained from a middle-aged woman in good health and CMV-seropositive. CDR3 nucleotide sequence: TGTGCTAGTGGTTTGTCGGCGGGGGGTCGAGAGACCCAGTACTTC. Protein product: CASGLSAGGRETQYF. The complete variable domain, with remaining parts taken from reference TRBV12-5 and TRBJ2-5, reads DARVTQTPRHKVTEMGQEVTMRCQPILGHNTVFWYRQTMMQGLELLAYFRNRAPLDDSGMPKDRFSAEMPDATLATLKIQPSEPRDSAVYFCASGLSAGGRETQYFGPGTRLLVL.